Sequencing of this T cell receptor beta chain was carried out in a study of blood T cell repertoires in COVID-19. On the study more broadly: Acute and convalescent COVID-19 samples came from the United States, Italy and Spain. T cells, B-cell-depleted T cells, or PBMCs provided the cDNA or gDNA that served as material.

Study processing details: The authors estimated nucleated cell counts from reference gene primer amplification. Method: immunoSEQ multiplex PCR; TCRdb's copy keeps in-frame clones and lacks some. D and trimming come from the DNA, and the V and J calls and clone size come from that table. The repertoire consists of approximately 30,000 clones, with roughly 90% occurring once and the leading ten covering 2% to 3%. This CDR3 comprises 14 residues. Trimming took 6 bases from V and 4 from J, leaving 13 bases between them. Germline CDR1 is MNHEY and CDR2 is SMNVEV (reference sequence). This TCR was sampled from a human donor in a cohort sampled during active COVID-19. This chain links TRBV27 with TRBJ1-3, with D perhaps TRBD1 (6 bases). The sample comprised peripheral blood. The CDR3 loop is CASRSRGIGNTIYF. The CDR3 DNA reads TGTGCCAGCAGATCCAGGGGTATCGGAAACACCATATATTTT.